This T cell receptor (beta chain) was profiled in a study of blood T cells in healthy people across ages. Regarding the study as a whole: Shifts in expanded clonotypes may have been confounded by donor CMV status, which was unknown. Researchers said unsorted PBMCs prevented a conclusive naive versus antigen-experienced comparison.

Combining a sample-barcoded 5' primer with a J-beta primer mix, a second PCR ran for 7 to 11 cycles. TCRdb re-called the 5' RACE reads through MiXCR, storing one row per CDR3 protein. The sample lists 1.5 million to 2 million distinct CDR3 sequences, 35% to 50% occurring once. As regards this clonotype: Antigen specificity is unknown.

The sample comprised blood. The TCR was taken from a human donor in good health.

The CDR3 sequence is CASSYSLGGLSTDTQYF. In DNA form, the CDR3 reads TGTGCCAGCAGTTACTCCCTCGGGGGGCTCAGCACAGATACGCAGTATTTT. V usage is TRBV6-2 or TRBV6-3 and J usage is TRBJ2-3; D is possibly TRBD2 (7 bases). CDR1 is MNHEY, CDR2 SVGEGT, per germline. V dropped 0 bases and J dropped 0 bases, with 13 bases sitting between them. The CDR3 covers 17 residues.